A single sample gave rise to the 31 T cell receptor beta chains below, sequenced in a study of glioma-infiltrating T cells after dendritic cell vaccination. Profiling relied on immunoSEQ multiplex PCR, and the TCRdb table lists in-frame clones only, not all of them. The profile shows roughly 100,000 clones, roughly 76% of them singletons. Material: blood, obtained before dendritic cell vaccination. These receptors were collected from a human donor with glioblastoma.

This clone was seen once. Other DNA sequences of this sample code for an identical CDR3. The rearrangement uses TRBV10-2 and TRBJ1-2; maybe TRBD1 (5 bases). Trimming left V 6 bases short and J 8 bases short, with 13 bases between. From germline, CDR1 is WSHSY and CDR2 SAAADI. The CDR3 runs to 12 residues. CDR3 sequence (DNA): TGCGCCAGCAGCCAGGGAGCGGGAGGCTACACCTTC. Encoded protein: CASSQGAGGYTF.

This clone came up a few times. V is TRBV4-2 and J is TRBJ2-4, with 9 bases that match TRBD1. The CDR3 has 15 residues. With 3 bases clipped from V and 7 bases from J, the junction kept 7 bases outside the gene matches. The germline V gene has CDR1 LGHNA and CDR2 YNFKEQ. CDR3 DNA: TGTGCCAGCAGCCATATGACAGGGGGAAGGAACATTCAGTACTTC. Its translation: CASSHMTGGRNIQYF.

The chain couples TRBV25-1 to TRBJ1-1; D is unresolved. This CDR3 has 13 amino acids. V lost 1 base to trimming and J lost 6 bases, with 9 bases between them. Germline V gene data show CDR1 as MGHDK and CDR2 as SYGVNS. DNA for the CDR3: TGTGCCAGCAGTGAATTAGAGGTGGCTGAAGCTTTCTTT. Translating it yields CASSELEVAEAFF. Combining the CDR3 with reference TRBV25-1 and TRBJ1-1 gives the whole variable domain EADIYQTPRYLVIGTGKKITLECSQTMGHDKMYWYQQDPGMELHLIHYSYGVNSTEKGDLSSESTVSRIRTEHFPLTLESARPSHTSQYLCASSELEVAEAFFGQGTRLTVV.

CDR3 DNA: TGTGCCAGTAGTACGCCAGACGGGGGAAATCAGCCCCAGCATTTT. Protein sequence: CASSTPDGGNQPQHF. The V gene is TRBV19, the J gene TRBJ1-5; D possibly corresponds to TRBD1 (5 bases). The V end was cut by 4 bases, the J end by 4 bases, with 14 bases between. The CDR3 has 15 amino acids. Germline V lookup: CDR1 LNHDA, CDR2 SQIVND (reference sequence).

This clone was recorded only once. The chain combines TRBV6-1 with TRBJ1-4; D gene unclear. Trimming pared 7 bases from V and 8 bases from J, leaving 17 bases between. Germline V CDR1 and CDR2: MNHNS, SASEGT. The CDR3 runs 14 residues. The CDR3 is CASIRTNLGEKLFF. CDR3 nucleotide sequence: TGTGCCAGCATAAGGACTAACCTCGGGGAAAAACTGTTTTTT.

CDR3 sequence (DNA): TGCGCCAGCAGCTCCCGGGTCCTGGTGAATGGCTACACCTTC. Its translation: CASSSRVLVNGYTF. V and J are TRBV4-1 and TRBJ1-2; D is unclear. With 5 bases removed from V and 6 bases from J, the gap between germline ends came to 16 bases. This CDR3 spans 14 amino acids. The germline V gene encodes CDR1 MGHRA and CDR2 YSYEKL.

V gene TRBV2 combines with J gene TRBJ2-2; 9 bases agree with TRBD1. The CDR3 is 14 amino acids. Trimming took 6 bases from V and 5 from J; bases not matched to a gene: 4. Germline CDR1 is SNHLY and CDR2 is FYNNEI. Here the CDR3 reads CASRRDRVTGELFF. The CDR3 region has the DNA TGTGCCAGCAGGCGGGACAGGGTGACCGGGGAGCTGTTTTTT.

V gene TRBV6-5 combines with J gene TRBJ2-7; TRBD1 matches at 9 bases. V shed 0 bases, J shed 7 bases, and the junction held 7 bases outside the gene matches. There are 15 residues in the CDR3. Germline lookup yields CDR1 MNHEY and CDR2 SVGAGI. The CDR3 DNA is TGTGCCAGCAGTTACTCTGGGACAGGGATGTGGGAGCAGTACTTC. This encodes CASSYSGTGMWEQYF.

This clone was detected only once. This chain links TRBV12-5 with TRBJ2-4; no definite D call. Germline CDR1 is LGHNT and CDR2 is FRNRAP. Trimming took off 3 bases at V and 0 bases at J, with 15 bases between the two ends. This CDR3 comprises 17 residues. CDR3: CASGFPETDLAKNIQYF. The CDR3 DNA reads as TGTGCTAGTGGTTTCCCGGAGACTGATCTAGCCAAAAACATTCAGTACTTC.

The J gene is TRBJ1-2, the V gene TRBV9; 8 nucleotides line up with TRBD1. The CDR3 runs to 14 residues. The V segment lost 2 bases and the J segment 1 base; nucleotides outside the gene matches: 1. The germline V gene has CDR1 SGDLS and CDR2 YYNGEE. This CDR3 is CASSVGQGNYGYTF. The DNA of the CDR3 is TGTGCCAGCAGCGTCGGACAGGGTAACTATGGCTACACCTTC.

CDR3 sequence reads: CASSLAGQGQPQHF. The CDR3 DNA follows: TGCGCCAGCAGCTTGGCTGGACAGGGGCAGCCCCAGCATTTT. V gene TRBV5-1 combines with J gene TRBJ1-5, with 9 nucleotides matching TRBD1. Germline lookup yields CDR1 SGHRS and CDR2 YFSETQ. This CDR3 spans 14 amino acids. V gave up 0 bases and J gave up 7 bases; unmatched junction bases: 2.

This chain uses TRBV6-7 with TRBJ1-5; 7 nucleotides line up with TRBD1. TRBV6-7 is reported as an ORF; its role is uncertain. V was pared by 5 bases and J by 2 bases, with 18 bases of the junction left unmatched. CDR3 length: 19 amino acids. CDR3 loop: CASSTKSGGISLGNQPQHF. CDR3 in DNA: TGTGCCAGCAGTACTAAGTCAGGGGGGATTTCTTTGGGCAATCAGCCCCAGCATTTT.

The chain links TRBV10-3 to TRBJ2-7; 11 nucleotides align to TRBD1. Germline loops: CDR1 ENHRY, CDR2 SYGVKD. The V gene end was trimmed by 6 bases and the J gene end by 3 bases; junction bases not matched to a gene: 1. The CDR3 extends over 13 amino acids. CDR3 sequence (DNA): TGTGCCATCAGCGGGACAGGGGGCTACGAGCAGTACTTC. It is translated as CAISGTGGYEQYF.

The rearrangement links TRBV4-2 to TRBJ2-7, with 11 bases lining up with TRBD2. Germline CDR1 LGHNA, CDR2 YNFKEQ. CDR3 length equals 14 residues. Germline trimming cut 0 bases from V and 5 bases from J; bases unmatched to any gene: 0. Here the CDR3 reads CASSQELAGDEQYF. For the CDR3, the DNA is TGTGCCAGCAGCCAAGAACTAGCGGGGGACGAGCAGTACTTC.

The chain recombines TRBV6-5 with TRBJ2-7, with a weak D call TRBD2 (5 bases). The germline CDR1 and CDR2 sequences are MNHEY and SVGAGI. This CDR3 comprises 16 residues. Trimming removed 0 bases at V and 4 bases at J, with 16 bases between. DNA of the CDR3: TGTGCCAGCAGTTACTCGCCCGGGCCCGAGGGATACGAGCAGTACTTC. Amino acids: CASSYSPGPEGYEQYF.

The CDR3 protein is CASSLDRLIYEQYF. The CDR3 DNA reads as TGTGCCAGCAGTCTGGACAGGTTAATTTACGAGCAGTACTTC. This rearrangement joins TRBV7-2 to TRBJ2-7; TRBD1 agrees at 7 bases. This CDR3 comprises 14 residues. V lost 6 bases, J lost 4 bases, and 9 bases stayed unmatched. The V gene's germline CDR1 is SGHTA and CDR2 FQGNSA.

The V and J genes are TRBV4-2 and TRBJ2-5; 9 positions match TRBD2. V gave up 2 bases and J gave up 11 bases; unmatched junction bases: 9. The CDR3 spans 14 residues. CDR1 and CDR2 (germline): LGHNA, YNFKEQ. In DNA, the CDR3 is TGTGCCAGCAGCCAACTCAGTTTAGCGGGGGAGCAGTACTTC. Translated: CASSQLSLAGEQYF.

J is TRBJ1-5 and V is TRBV4-3, with D tentatively TRBD1 (5 bases). The length of the CDR3 is 13 residues. The germline V gene has CDR1 LGHNA and CDR2 YSLEER. V lost 1 base and J lost 7, with 8 bases in between. The CDR3 spells CASSQAGDQPQHF. The CDR3 nucleotides read TGCGCCAGCAGCCAAGCGGGGGACCAGCCCCAGCATTTT.

This clone has a single count. J is TRBJ1-1 and V is TRBV6-1; tentative D call: TRBD1 (6 bases). V was clipped by 2 bases and J by 3 bases, with 19 bases between them. The CDR3 loop spans 17 amino acids. Germline V CDR1 and CDR2: MNHNS, SASEGT. The CDR3 coding sequence is TGTGCCAGCAGTGAACCTCACAGGGTTTTTTGGTACACTGAAGCTTTCTTT. Its translation: CASSEPHRVFWYTEAFF.

The V call is TRBV9, the J call TRBJ2-2; a weak D match, TRBD2 (6 bases). Looked up from germline, CDR1 is SGDLS and CDR2 is YYNGEE. The CDR3 length is 17 residues. Trimming removed 0 bases from V and 6 bases from J, with 18 bases in between. The CDR3, as DNA: TGTGCCAGCAGCGTAGGCTTGGAGGCGGAGGGAGCCGGGGAGCTGTTTTTT. It yields the protein CASSVGLEAEGAGELFF.

The CDR3 reads CASSLGQDQTYGYTF. DNA of the CDR3: TGTGCCAGCAGCTTAGGACAGGACCAAACCTATGGCTACACCTTC. V usage is TRBV7-8 and J usage is TRBJ1-2, with D tentatively TRBD1 (6 bases). The CDR3 is 15 amino acids. Germline V CDR1 and CDR2: SGHVS, FQNEAQ. With 1 base removed from V and 4 bases from J, the gap between germline ends came to 13 bases.

V usage is TRBV30 and J usage is TRBJ1-6; D is unresolved. The V gene's germline CDR1 is GTSNPN and CDR2 SVGIG (reference sequence). Trimming took 5 bases from V and 7 from J, leaving 12 bases between them. There are 13 residues in the CDR3. The chain's CDR3 is CAWGGSGNSPLHF. The CDR3 coding sequence is TGTGCCTGGGGCGGGTCTGGGAATTCACCCCTCCACTTT.

The chain carries TRBV7-2 and TRBJ2-7; TRBD1 matches 9 bases. The CDR3 spans 14 residues. Losses at the gene ends were 4 bases for V and 1 base for J; bases not matched to a gene: 2. From germline, CDR1 is SGHTA and CDR2 FQGNSA. CDR3 DNA: TGTGCCAGCAGCTCCGGGACAGGGTCCTACGAGCAGTACTTC. Its translation: CASSSGTGSYEQYF.

V usage is TRBV6-1 and J usage is TRBJ2-5; 7 nucleotides align to TRBD2. The V and J ends lost 4 bases and 3 bases, in that order; junction bases with no gene match: 2. CDR1 MNHNS and CDR2 SASEGT come from the germline V gene. The CDR3 is made up of 13 amino acids. The CDR3 coding sequence is TGTGCCAGCAGTGGTACTAGCGAAGAGACCCAGTACTTC. Its translation is CASSGTSEETQYF.

This sequence joins TRBV19 and TRBJ2-5, with 7 nucleotides matching TRBD1. The CDR3 consists of 15 residues. The J segment lost 8 bases and the V segment lost 1 base, leaving 10 bases of the junction unmatched. CDR1 and CDR2 (germline): LNHDA, SQIVND (reference sequence). CDR3 nucleotide sequence: TGTGCCAGTAGTATAGGGCACAGGGGCTGGGACACCCAGTACTTC. This sequence encodes CASSIGHRGWDTQYF.

The V gene is TRBV4-2, the J gene TRBJ2-7; TRBD1 agrees at 7 bases. The CDR3 covers 14 residues. Germline V gives CDR1 LGHNA, CDR2 YNFKEQ. V shed 3 bases, J shed 9 bases, and the junction held 11 bases outside the gene matches. The CDR3 DNA reads TGTGCCAGCAGCCAGGACAGGACAGTCCAGGGGCAGTACTTC. Encoded protein: CASSQDRTVQGQYF.

With regard to this clone: The same CDR3 also results from other DNA sequences found in this sample. The chain combines TRBV6-5 with TRBJ1-3; a possible D gene is TRBD1 (5 bases). Trimming removed 6 bases from V and 0 bases from J, with 12 bases in between. Germline loops: CDR1 MNHEY, CDR2 SVGAGI. There are 15 residues in the CDR3. The CDR3 DNA sequence: TGTGCCAGCAGCCCGACAGAGAACTCTGGAAACACCATATATTTT. Translated: CASSPTENSGNTIYF.

On this clone itself: One end of the junction does not line up with germline, which may come from a read error. As DNA, the CDR3 is TGTGCCTGGGGCTCGGGATCTCCCCATCAGGCCCAGCATTTT. As protein: CAWGSGSPHQAQHF. The V gene is TRBV30, the J gene TRBJ1-5; D remains ambiguous. Germline lookup yields CDR1 GTSNPN and CDR2 SVGIG (reference sequence). The CDR3 is 14 amino acids.

This rearrangement joins TRBV5-4 to TRBJ2-7; TRBD1 agrees at 9 bases. This CDR3 spans 15 amino acids. Looked up from germline, CDR1 is SGHNT and CDR2 is YYREEE (reference sequence). The ends lost 4 bases at V and 5 bases at J; junction bases unmatched: 10. Written as DNA, the CDR3 is TGTGCCAGCAGCCCTAAACGGACAGGGGTGGACGAGCAGTACTTC. Its protein product is CASSPKRTGVDEQYF.

The chain has TRBV27 and TRBJ1-6; possible D gene TRBD1, 6 bases. The CDR3 extends over 15 amino acids. Trimming removed 6 bases from V and 7 bases from J, with 16 bases in between. Germline CDR1 and CDR2: MNHEY and SMNVEV (reference sequence). This CDR3 reads CASSPRTGTNSPLHF. The CDR3 coding sequence is TGTGCCAGCAGCCCCAGAACAGGGACAAATTCACCCCTCCACTTT.

The chain links TRBV27 to TRBJ2-7; 7 nucleotides align to TRBD1. J lost 6 bases, V lost 5 bases, and 10 bases had no gene match. In germline, CDR1 is MNHEY, CDR2 SMNVEV (reference sequence). The CDR3 covers 14 residues. CDR3 region: CASSPRQGSSEQYF. CDR3 coding DNA: TGTGCCAGCAGTCCCCGACAGGGCTCTAGCGAGCAGTACTTC.